This T cell receptor beta chain was sequenced for a study of control samples from healthy donors and cancer patients. V lost 6 bases, J lost 4 bases, and 3 bases stayed unmatched. This CDR3 contains 13 residues. Germline V gene lookup returns CDR1 LGHDT and CDR2 YNNKEL (reference sequence). Clones were sequenced by immunoSEQ multiplex PCR, and TCRdb holds only the in-frame ones, with some missing. The sample contains around 15,000 clones, about 87% of which appear only once. The sequence derives from a woman between 65 and 79 years old with colorectal cancer. The V and J genes are TRBV3-1 (or the pseudogene TRBV3-2) and TRBJ2-5, with 9 bases fitting TRBD1. The sequenced material came from PBMCs. DNA for the CDR3: TGTGCCAGCAGTCCGGGACAGGGAGAGACCCAGTACTTC. Translated, it gives CASSPGQGETQYF.